Listed below are T cell receptor beta chains from one sample, sequenced in a study of prognosis after radiotherapy for stage I lung cancer. TCRdb reprocessed the multiplex PCR reads via MiXCR and lists one record per CDR3 protein. This table holds 15,000 to 20,000 distinct CDR3 sequences, approximately 30% found once. The starting material was PBMCs, obtained before or after stereotactic body radiation therapy (not recorded which). These receptors all come from a donor over 45 with non-small cell lung cancer. CDR3s include the opening cysteine and the closing phenylalanine or tryptophan. A D gene is named only where the DNA matches it firmly. Not all rows give a size; the values are once, few, many and, for expanded clones, a class.

clone size	V gene	D gene	J gene	CDR3 DNA	CDR3 protein
many	TRBV18	NA	TRBJ1-5	TGTGCCAGCTCCCCTCAGGAGGGTTTGGGCAATCAGCCCCAGCATTTT	CASSPQEGLGNQPQHF
many	TRBV20-1	NA	TRBJ2-3	TGCAGTGCTAACACCTACTCCGGGACGATCGATACGCAGTATTTT	CSANTYSGTIDTQYF
many	TRBV27	NA	TRBJ2-7	TGTGCCAGCAGTTCCCTTTCGGCAGGGACGTCCTACGAGCAGTACTTC	CASSSLSAGTSYEQYF
many	TRBV6-2/TRBV6-3	TRBD1	TRBJ2-2	TGTGCCAGCATCCCAGGGGGCCGCACCGGGGAGCTGTTTTTT	CASIPGGRTGELFF
NA	TRBV2	NA	TRBJ2-2	TGTGTCAGCAGTGTTCGCGGGAAAACCGGGGAGCTGTTTTTT	CVSSVRGKTGELFF
NA	TRBV15	NA	TRBJ2-1	TGTGCCACCAGCAGGAGTCCAGAGTTCGTGAATGAGCAGTTCTTC	CATSRSPEFVNEQFF
many	TRBV9	NA	TRBJ2-5	TGTGCCAGCAGCGTAGTTCAGGGTGGTCAAGAGACCCAGTACTTC	CASSVVQGGQETQYF
many	TRBV3-1	TRBD1	TRBJ2-6	TGTGCCAGCACCAGGGTGGGGACAGGGGGCGCCAGGGGGGCCAACGTCCTGACTTTC	CASTRVGTGGARGANVLTF
many	TRBV20-1	NA	TRBJ2-2	TGCAGTGCTAGAGCCGGGAACACCGGGGAGCTGTTTTTT	CSARAGNTGELFF
many	TRBV5-1	TRBD2	TRBJ2-7	TGCGCCAGCATTCAAAGGCGGGAAAGCTCACTAGCGGGGAACTCCTACGAGCAGTACTTC	CASIQRRESSLAGNSYEQYF
many	TRBV12-5	TRBD1	TRBJ2-7	TGTGCTAGTGGTCCCCCCCCAGGGGGTAAGGACGAGCAGTACTTC	CASGPPPGGKDEQYF
NA	TRBV5-6	NA	TRBJ2-7	TGTGCCAGCAGCTTAGACGTAAGCCCTGGACGGATCTCCTACGAGCAGCACTTC	CASSLDVSPGRISYEQHF
medium-sized	TRBV6-4	TRBD2	TRBJ2-3	TGTGCCAGCAGTTCCAATAGCGGGAGCACAGATACGCAGTATTTT	CASSSNSGSTDTQYF
NA	TRBV5-1	NA	TRBJ2-7	TGCGCCAGCAACCATACAGACTACGAGCAGTACTTC	CASNHTDYEQYF
many	TRBV19	NA	TRBJ2-1	TGTGCCAGTAGTACGCGGAGTGAGGGATCTCGCAATGAGCAGTTCTTC	CASSTRSEGSRNEQFF
many	TRBV5-8	NA	TRBJ1-5	TGTGCCAGCAGCTTGGGTGGACAAAGCAATCAGCCCCAGCATTTT	CASSLGGQSNQPQHF
many	TRBV11-2	NA	TRBJ2-7	TGTGCCAGCAGCTTAGATCTTTCCGGTGAGCAGTACTTC	CASSLDLSGEQYF
many	TRBV6-5	NA	TRBJ1-5	TGTGCCAGCAGTTCCGGGGGTCGGATAGGCAATCAGCCCCAGCATTTT	CASSSGGRIGNQPQHF
NA	TRBV4-3	TRBD2	TRBJ2-7	TGCGCCAGCGGCCAGGCCCGTGGAAGCGGGGGGACCTACGAGCAGTACTTC	CASGQARGSGGTYEQYF
many	TRBV7-6	TRBD2	TRBJ2-2	TGTGCCAGCAGCCCGACTAGCGGGAAGGCCGGGGAGCTGTTTTTT	CASSPTSGKAGELFF
NA	TRBV20-1	NA	TRBJ1-6	TGCAGTGCTCATAAGGATAGTGATTCACCCCTCCACTTT	CSAHKDSDSPLHF
many	TRBV28	TRBD1	TRBJ2-7	TGTGCCAGCAGTTTGAGGGGGCTCGAGCAGTACTTC	CASSLRGLEQYF
medium-sized	TRBV29-1	TRBD1	TRBJ1-2	TGCAGCGCCAACCCCGGACAGGGGGGTGGCTACACCTTC	CSANPGQGGGYTF
NA	TRBV6-1	NA	TRBJ2-3	TGTGCCAGCAGCGGGATCAAGGATACGCAGTATTTT	CASSGIKDTQYF
many	TRBV6-5	NA	TRBJ2-1	TGTGCCAGCAGTTACTCGCTCGGGTCAAGCTCCTACAATGAGCAGTTCTTC	CASSYSLGSSSYNEQFF
NA	TRBV7-9	NA	TRBJ2-1	TGTGCCAGCAGCGGCTCAGGAAATCCACTTGAGCAGTTCTTC	CASSGSGNPLEQFF
many	TRBV30	NA	TRBJ2-5	TGTGCCTGGAGTGTATGGGGAGGCCAAGAGACCCAGTACTTC	CAWSVWGGQETQYF
many	TRBV7-9	NA	TRBJ2-2	TGTGCCAGCAGCGGACGACGTTGGCGTACGAACACCGGGGAGCTGTTTTTT	CASSGRRWRTNTGELFF
NA	TRBV6-9	NA	TRBJ2-1	TGTGCCAGCAGTTTCCCGCGCTTTTGGTTCTTC	CASSFPRFWFF
many	TRBV11-2	TRBD1	TRBJ2-7	TGTGCCAGCAGCACGGGACAGGGGTACGAGCAGTACTTC	CASSTGQGYEQYF
NA	TRBV9	TRBD2	TRBJ2-7	TGTGCCAGCAGCATAGCGGGAGCCTACGAGCAGTACTTC	CASSIAGAYEQYF
NA	TRBV6-4	NA	TRBJ2-7	TGTGTCAGCAGTGAAGGTGTCGGAGCGGGCGCCTACGAGCAGTACTTC	CVSSEGVGAGAYEQYF
many	TRBV9	TRBD1	TRBJ1-4	TGTGCCAGCAGCGCAGGGGGCCTCGATAATGAAAAACTGTTTTTT	CASSAGGLDNEKLFF
NA	TRBV11-3	NA	TRBJ2-2	TGTGCCAGCAGCTTAGGCATCGCCACCTGGGAGCTGTTTTTT	CASSLGIATWELFF
many	TRBV7-6	NA	TRBJ2-7	TGTGCCAGCAGCTTAGCTTCGACGGGACCCTCCTACGAGCAGTACTTC	CASSLASTGPSYEQYF
many	TRBV6-8	NA	TRBJ2-7	TGTGCCAACGACCGGGACGAGCAGTACTTC	CANDRDEQYF
many	TRBV25-1	NA	TRBJ2-6	TGTGCCAGCAGTCAATGGGCGGTGAGCTCTGGGGCCAACGTCCTGACTTTC	CASSQWAVSSGANVLTF
medium-sized	TRBV2	TRBD1	TRBJ1-2	TGTGCCAGCAGCAGACAGGGGATGGACGGTGGCTACACCTTC	CASSRQGMDGGYTF
many	TRBV20-1	TRBD1	TRBJ2-2	TGCAGTGCTAGGACCGGGACAGCGAACACCGGGGAGCTGTTTTTT	CSARTGTANTGELFF
many	TRBV5-6	NA	TRBJ2-7	TGTGCCAGCAGCCTCACCGGGACCCCCTACGAGCAGTACTTC	CASSLTGTPYEQYF
many	TRBV3-1	TRBD2	TRBJ2-3	TGTGCCAGCAGCCAAAAGGGGCCACGGGCGGGAGGATACACAGATACGCAGTATTTT	CASSQKGPRAGGYTDTQYF
NA	TRBV27	NA	TRBJ2-1	TGTGCCAGCAGTACCCGTGAGGTGCCCAATGAGCATTTCTTC	CASSTREVPNEHFF
NA	TRBV6-1	NA	TRBJ1-6	TGTGCAAGCAGTGATACCCACACCTATTCACGCCTCCACTTT	CASSDTHTYSRLHF
many	TRBV20-1	TRBD2	TRBJ2-3	TGCAGTGCTAGAGTAGAAGCGGGAGGGCAATATTTT	CSARVEAGGQYF
many	TRBV6-1	NA	TRBJ2-3	TGTGCCAGCAGTCGCTACGGGATAAGCACAGATACGCAGTATTTT	CASSRYGISTDTQYF
many	TRBV7-2	NA	TRBJ2-1	TGTGCCAGCAGCTTAGGGCAGGGGAGGAGGGATGAGCAGTTCTTC	CASSLGQGRRDEQFF
NA	TRBV4-1	NA	TRBJ1-1	TGCGCCAGCAGCCAGAGGTGGGCCACTGAAGCTTTCTTT	CASSQRWATEAFF
once	TRBV6-1	NA	TRBJ2-7	TGTGCCAGCAGTGCTCCGGGCACTAGGGGCTACGAGCAGTACTTC	CASSAPGTRGYEQYF
many	TRBV2	NA	TRBJ2-1	TGTGCCAGCAGTCCTGAGGGACGCGGACGGGGAGAGCAGTTCTTC	CASSPEGRGRGEQFF
medium-sized	TRBV6-1	TRBD1	TRBJ2-2	TGTGCCAGCCGAGGGGGCGCGAACACCGGGGAGCTGTTTTTT	CASRGGANTGELFF
many	TRBV5-4	NA	TRBJ2-1	TGTGCCAGCCACAAGAGCCACATGGTAAATGAGCAGTTCTTC	CASHKSHMVNEQFF